This T cell receptor beta chain stems from a study of T cells after yellow fever vaccination (dated by TCRdb to about 2019). A note on the overall study: The SMART-Seq v4 Ultra Low Input RNA kit was used to prepare libraries from fractions with low cell numbers. To follow T-cell clones before and after primary and booster YFV17D yellow fever vaccination, bulk TCR alpha and beta repertoires were sequenced over time. The cohort comprised two healthy male donors, one aged 18 to 30 and one aged 30 to 40 years. Blood was collected at multiple timepoints before and after primary and secondary immunization, and bulk PBMC replicates and cell subsets were isolated.

TCR cDNA was made using 5'RACE template switching, a step that added a universal primer site and unique molecular identifiers. cDNA synthesis was primed from both the TCR alpha and TCR beta constant segments. Library amplification involved two PCR steps, and the second step added sample barcodes and sequencing adapters. Sequencing of libraries was done on Illumina HiSeq 2500 (2x100 bp) or NovaSeq (2x150 bp). As for how the authors treated the data: Demultiplexing of reads and collapsing into UMI consensus sequences were performed with MIGEC, and V(D)J alignment was carried out with MiXCR. Clonotypes responding to the vaccine were identified with edgeR on replicate PBMC samples, with the criteria of FDR below 0.01 and a log2 fold change above 5 up to day 15. CD4 or CD8 identity was assigned to each bulk clonotype according to whether the clonotype was present at higher abundance in the sequenced CD4 repertoire or the sequenced CD8 repertoire. In-frame beta chains were kept once TCRdb had trimmed the public reads at Q25 with fastp and called clones with MiXCR. Here each entry gathers all rows of one CDR3 protein and keeps the most common genes and DNA. Clone size and V and J calls follow TCRdb, not the original study. The sample records 200,000 to 300,000 distinct CDR3 sequences, 10% to 15% of which are singletons. In total, the top ten clones hold around 0.55% of the sample.

CDR1 SGHNT and CDR2 YENEEA were looked up in the germline V gene. The CDR3 has 16 amino acids, counting the end cysteine and phenylalanine. Only the CDR3 region is kept as DNA, spanning 48 bases read in frame from base 1. The trim is 1 base for V and 6 bases for J, with a gap of 17 bases between the germline ends. On the study overall, not on this receptor specifically: The study included only a couple of donors, which limits how far the findings can be generalized. Computational filtering was needed because FACS-sorted repertoires could contain abundant contaminating clonotypes from the bulk population. After the booster, most of the clones that had expanded following primary vaccination were detected again (just under 97% of CD4 and roughly 88% of CD8), which suggests that memory was broadly maintained. The secondary T-cell response was found to be weaker but faster than the primary response, with a peak reached on day 5 rather than on day 15. A small fraction of clonotypes appeared in both the CD4 and CD8 compartments, likely as a result of convergent recombination.

The sample's treatment or condition label is to be understood as: live attenuated yellow fever vaccine strain. PBMCs were isolated from peripheral blood using a standard Ficoll-Paque protocol. Dynabeads CD4 and CD8 positive selection kits were used to isolate the CD4 and CD8 T-cell fractions. TriZol was used to extract RNA from bulk PBMCs, from CD4 and CD8 fractions, and from dextramer-positive and dextramer-negative fractions. Concerning this clonotype: Its antigen is currently not known. There are no base qualities to consult, and no much larger clone falls within one base.

This sequence originates from a man aged 30 to 45 who received the YFV17D yellow fever vaccine. Here the sequenced sample was CD4+ T cells sorted from PBMCs, taken 45 days after the yellow fever booster vaccination. The chain is assembled from TRBV11-3 and TRBJ2-3; no confident D gene assignment can be made. The DNA sequence reads TGTGCCAGCAGCTTAGGCCTAGAGAGCAATTTGGATACGCAGTATTTT. Its product reads: CASSLGLESNLDTQYF.